This T cell receptor (beta chain) is from a study of Ad26.COV2.S vaccination and SARS-CoV-2 variants. Remarks on this clone: Its matching antigen is unknown.

Germline loops: CDR1 LNHDA, CDR2 SQIVND (reference sequence). The CDR3 runs 17 residues. V shed 4 bases and J shed 4 bases, with 23 bases lying between them. Study conclusions and caveats: Vaccine and placebo recipients had comparable breadth of non-spike TCRs. It was vaccine recipients, not placebo recipients, who had the higher spike-specific TCR breadth. There was reportedly substantial breadth in spike-specific CD8+ and CD4+ T cell responses after vaccination. Total T cell responses, in the TCR breadth and depth analyses, may have been underestimated.

This table comes from immunoSEQ multiplex PCR, and its TCRdb copy is limited to in-frame clones, with some not included. The sample gives more than 150,000 clones, approximately 88% of which show up once; 4.5% to 7.5% is in the top ten. The sample in question was peripheral blood, obtained after recovery from COVID-19. V gene TRBV19 combines with J gene TRBJ2-7; D gene unclear. The TCR was taken from a human donor who had recovered from COVID-19. This CDR3 reads CASSKAVGRPKTYEQYF. The CDR3 coding sequence is TGTGCCAGTAGTAAGGCGGTCGGGCGGCCCAAAACTTACGAGCAGTACTTC.